This entry lists 4 T cell receptor beta chains sequenced from one sample in a study of Ad26.COV2.S vaccination and SARS-CoV-2 variants. Treatment reported: roughly 18 received Ad26.COV2.S at low or high dose, single or two shots; about 5 received placebo; per-sample allocation not given. The samples date from day 63 after the first vaccine or placebo injection. Using immunoSEQ multiplex PCR, the repertoire was profiled, and TCRdb retains in-frame clones only, with some absent. The sample holds hundreds of thousands of clones, approximately 88% seen once. The material was peripheral blood, obtained in a trial of Ad26.COV2.S vaccine versus placebo. All receptors derive from a person between 18 and 65 years old who received the Ad26.COV2.S COVID-19 vaccine or a placebo.

The chain recombines TRBV30 with TRBJ1-1; TRBD1 matches at 10 bases. Germline-derived CDR1 and CDR2 are GTSNPN and SVGIG (reference sequence). CDR3 size: 13 residues. For the CDR3, the DNA is TGTGCTCGGGACAGGGGAGGTGACACTGAAGCTTTCTTT. It encodes CARDRGGDTEAFF. The full variable domain, in which reference TRBV30 and TRBJ1-1 provide the parts outside the CDR3, is SQTIHQWPATLVQPVGSPLSLECTVEGTSNPNLYWYRQAAGRGLQLLFYSVGIGQISSEVPQNLSASRPQDRQFILSSKKLLLSDSGFYLCARDRGGDTEAFFGQGTRLTVV.

The rearrangement links TRBV29-1 to TRBJ2-7; no reliable D call. The CDR3 has 13 amino acids. V was pared by 6 bases and J by 2 bases, with 14 bases between. Germline CDR1 SQVTM, CDR2 ANQGSEA. The chain's CDR3 is CSVRSSATYEQYF. CDR3 nucleotide sequence: TGCAGCGTCCGGAGCTCCGCCACCTACGAGCAGTACTTC.

The V gene is TRBV3-1 (or the pseudogene TRBV3-2), the J gene TRBJ2-7; D may match TRBD1 or TRBD2 (5 bases each). The CDR3 is 16 residues long. CDR1 and CDR2 from the germline V gene are LGHDT and YNNKEL (reference sequence). With 1 base removed from V and 2 bases from J, the gap between germline ends came to 15 bases. The CDR3 is CASSQGGSTYAYEQYF. CDR3 bases: TGTGCCAGCAGCCAAGGGGGGTCCACCTACGCCTACGAGCAGTACTTC.

The chain is built from TRBV28 and TRBJ1-1; 8 bases fit TRBD1. The germline V gene encodes CDR1 MDHEN and CDR2 SYDVKM. CDR3 length equals 15 residues. Unmatched junction bases numbered 6, after V lost 2 bases and J lost 4 bases. The CDR3: CASSLPDRAATEAFF. CDR3 coding DNA: TGTGCCAGCAGTTTACCGGACAGGGCGGCCACTGAAGCTTTCTTT.